This passage covers 10 T cell receptor beta chains from one sample sequenced in a study of T cells in Graves' hyperthyroidism and ophthalmopathy. TCR beta CDR3 regions were amplified from RNA. With the HTBI primer set, the TCR CDR3 went through a first round of RT-PCR. TCRdb reanalysed the multiplex PCR reads using MiXCR and keeps one entry per CDR3 protein. Of approximately 400,000 distinct CDR3 sequences in the sample, approximately 15% were seen once. The sample consisted of blood. The receptor source for this set is a woman aged 18-35 years with Graves' hyperthyroidism that later progressed to Graves' ophthalmopathy.

The chain joins TRBV14 to TRBJ2-1; D tentatively reads TRBD1 or TRBD2 (6 bases each). V gave up 0 bases and J gave up 9 bases, with 18 bases separating them. CDR3 length equals 16 residues. Per germline, CDR1 SGHDN and CDR2 FVKESK. The CDR3, as DNA: TGTGCCAGCAGCCAAGAAGGGGGGCTACTATTTTTTGAGCAGTTCTTC. Its translation is CASSQEGGLLFFEQFF.

Turning to this clonotype: It may be a read error: a sequence one base away is much more abundant. The chain combines TRBV5-1 with TRBJ1-2, with D maybe TRBD1 (5 bases). The CDR3 is 14 residues long. Looked up from germline, CDR1 is SGHRS and CDR2 is YFSETQ. The CDR3 DNA follows: TGCGCCAGCAGCTTAGGGACGGACCCTCTCGGCTGCACCTTC. Protein product: CASSLGTDPLGCTF.

This clonotype was observed many times. The V and J genes are TRBV30 and TRBJ1-2, with 7 bases matching TRBD1. V gave up 5 bases and J gave up 8 bases; unmatched junction bases: 11. CDR3 length: 13 residues. Per germline, CDR1 GTSNPN and CDR2 SVGIG (reference sequence). The CDR3 reads CAWVRQGSRGYTF. CDR3 DNA sequence: TGTGCCTGGGTTCGACAGGGATCGCGAGGCTACACCTTC.

There are many counts of this clonotype. This chain joins TRBV28 and TRBJ2-5, with D unclear. Trimming took 6 bases from V and 3 from J, leaving 14 bases between them. Germline V gene sequence: CDR1 MDHEN, CDR2 SYDVKM. The CDR3 length is 14 residues. In DNA form, the CDR3 reads TGTGCCAGCAGCTTCCGGACGGCGAAAGAGACCCAGTACTTC. Amino acids: CASSFRTAKETQYF.

The chain is built from TRBV9 and TRBJ1-6; the D gene is possibly TRBD1 (5 bases). The V gene's germline CDR1 is SGDLS and CDR2 YYNGEE. V lost 2 bases and J 10 bases, leaving 10 bases between the germline ends. The CDR3 extends over 13 amino acids. CDR3 in DNA: TGTGCCAGCAGCGTCGGGACTCGATCACCCCTCCACTTT. This codes for CASSVGTRSPLHF.

Remarks on this clonotype: This may arise from a read error, as a much more abundant clone is one base away. V and J are TRBV20-1 and TRBJ1-1; D gene uncertain. Germline loops: CDR1 DFQATT, CDR2 SNEGSKA (reference sequence). The CDR3 extends over 12 amino acids. The CDR3 region is CSARVRNTKAFF. The CDR3 DNA reads TGCAGTGCTAGAGTAAGGAACACTAAAGCTTTCTTT.

The table lists this clonotype with a few counts. The rearrangement uses TRBV29-1 and TRBJ2-5; 7 bases align to TRBD1. Trimming at V came to 4 bases and at J to 2 bases, leaving 7 bases not matched to a gene. The V gene's germline CDR1 is SQVTM and CDR2 ANQGSEA. This CDR3 has 14 amino acids. DNA of the CDR3: TGCAGCGTTGTAGGGACAGATAGACAAGAGACCCAGTACTTC. This encodes CSVVGTDRQETQYF.

A few counts support this clonotype. The rearrangement links TRBV27 to TRBJ2-7, with a tentative D call TRBD2 (6 bases). The CDR3 runs to 15 residues. The V and J ends lost 0 bases and 2 bases respectively, with 11 bases between them. Germline V gene lookup returns CDR1 MNHEY and CDR2 SMNVEV (reference sequence). The CDR3 DNA follows: TGTGCCAGCAGTTTATCGGAGGGCAGTCCCTACGAGCAGTACTTC. This gives the protein CASSLSEGSPYEQYF.

This clonotype was seen more than once but under ten times. The rearrangement uses TRBV4-3 and TRBJ2-2, with 8 nucleotides matching TRBD1. CDR1 and CDR2 (germline): LGHNA, YSLEER. V lost 1 base and J lost 4; bases outside the gene matches: 11. The CDR3 covers 18 residues. CDR3 in amino acids: CASSQVPRDRLTTGELFF. CDR3 bases: TGCGCCAGCAGCCAAGTTCCCCGGGACAGGTTGACCACCGGGGAGCTGTTTTTT.

This clonotype occurred many times. V usage is TRBV6-2 or TRBV6-3 and J usage is TRBJ2-1; 9 bases fit TRBD2. The CDR3 runs 18 residues. Germline V gene sequence: CDR1 MNHEY, CDR2 SVGEGT. V lost 0 bases to trimming and J lost 2 bases; unmatched junction nucleotides: 8. The CDR3 protein is CASSYSGTSFYPYNEQFF. The CDR3 coding sequence is TGTGCCAGCAGTTACTCAGGGACTAGCTTCTATCCCTACAATGAGCAGTTCTTC.